The clone carrying this T cell receptor beta chain was seen repeatedly, ten times or more. Antigen unknown. At one end, the junction sequence differs from germline, possibly due to a read error. The CDR3 is made up of 15 amino acids. TCR beta CDR3 sequences were amplified from RNA transcripts. The HTBI primer set served for first-round RT-PCR of the TCR CDR3. Using its own MiXCR run on the multiplex PCR reads, TCRdb lists one record per CDR3 protein. The repertoire holds fewer than 650,000 distinct CDR3 sequences, roughly 15% seen once, with 11% to 15% in the top ten. This record comes from a study of T cells in Graves' hyperthyroidism and ophthalmopathy. Regarding the study as a whole: From stable hyperthyroidism, ophthalmopathy was separated by a 13 V-J model. Most thyroid clonotypes expanded above 0.001 were also detected in blood.

The sample was blood. The chain has TRBV12-3 or TRBV12-4 and TRBJ1-5, with D possibly TRBD1 on 5 matching bases. The sequence came from a woman in her forties with Graves' hyperthyroidism. The CDR3 DNA reads as TGCGCCAGCAGCTTGGGGGGGTCTGGGAATCAGCCCCAGCATTTT. Protein: CASSLGGSGNQPQHF.